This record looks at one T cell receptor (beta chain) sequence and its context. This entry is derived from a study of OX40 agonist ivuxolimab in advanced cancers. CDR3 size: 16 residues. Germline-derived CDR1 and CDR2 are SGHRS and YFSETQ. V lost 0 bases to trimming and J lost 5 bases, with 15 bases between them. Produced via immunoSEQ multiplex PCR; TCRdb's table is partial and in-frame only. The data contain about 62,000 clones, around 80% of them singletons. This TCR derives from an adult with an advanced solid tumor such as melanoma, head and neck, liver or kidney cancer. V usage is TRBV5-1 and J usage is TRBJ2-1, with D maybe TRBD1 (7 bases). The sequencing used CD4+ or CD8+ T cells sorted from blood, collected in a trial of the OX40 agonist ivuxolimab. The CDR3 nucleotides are TGCGCCAGCAGCTTGGTTTTCAGGGGGGCCCACAATGAGCAGTTCTTC. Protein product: CASSLVFRGAHNEQFF.